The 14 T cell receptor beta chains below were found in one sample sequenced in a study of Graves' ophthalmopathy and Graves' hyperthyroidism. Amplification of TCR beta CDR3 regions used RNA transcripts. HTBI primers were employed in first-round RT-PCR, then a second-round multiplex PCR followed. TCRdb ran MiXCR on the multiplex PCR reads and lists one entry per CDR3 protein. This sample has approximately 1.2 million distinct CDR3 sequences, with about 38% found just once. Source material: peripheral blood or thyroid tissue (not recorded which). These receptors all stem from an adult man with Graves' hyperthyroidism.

The CDR3 region is CASLGGAEAFF. DNA of the CDR3: TGTGCCAGCCTAGGTGGGGCTGAAGCTTTCTTT. This rearrangement joins TRBV19 to TRBJ1-1; D remains unclear. V was pared by 9 bases and J by 6 bases, with 11 bases between. This CDR3 contains 11 residues. From germline, CDR1 is LNHDA and CDR2 SQIVND (reference sequence).

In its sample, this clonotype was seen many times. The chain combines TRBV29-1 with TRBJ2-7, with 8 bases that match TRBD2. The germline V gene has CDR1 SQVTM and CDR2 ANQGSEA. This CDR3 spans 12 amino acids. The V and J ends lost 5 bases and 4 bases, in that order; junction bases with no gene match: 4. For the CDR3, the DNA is TGCAGCGTTTGGACTAGCAGTTACGAGCAGTACTTC. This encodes CSVWTSSYEQYF.

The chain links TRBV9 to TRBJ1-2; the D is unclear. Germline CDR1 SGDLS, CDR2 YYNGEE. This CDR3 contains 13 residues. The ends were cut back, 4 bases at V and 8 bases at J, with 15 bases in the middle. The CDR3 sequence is CASSPGPLGGYTF. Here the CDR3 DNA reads TGTGCCAGCAGCCCCGGGCCCTTGGGCGGCTACACCTTC.

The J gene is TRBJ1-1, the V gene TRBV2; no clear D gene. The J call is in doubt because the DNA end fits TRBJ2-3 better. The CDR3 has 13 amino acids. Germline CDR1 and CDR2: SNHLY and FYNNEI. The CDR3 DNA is TGTGCCAGCCGTGTGGGCCTGACGGATACGCAGTATTTT. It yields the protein CASRVGLTDTQYF.

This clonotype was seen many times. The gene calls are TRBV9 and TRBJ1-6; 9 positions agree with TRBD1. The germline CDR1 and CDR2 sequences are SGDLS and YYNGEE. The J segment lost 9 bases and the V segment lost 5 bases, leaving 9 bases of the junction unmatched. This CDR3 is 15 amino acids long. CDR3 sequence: CASSDGTGRSSPLHF. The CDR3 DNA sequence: TGTGCCAGCAGTGACGGGACAGGGCGATCTTCACCCCTCCACTTT. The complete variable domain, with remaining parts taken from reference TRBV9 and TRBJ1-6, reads DSGVTQTPKHLITATGQRVTLRCSPRSGDLSVYWYQQSLDQGLQFLIQYYNGEERAKGNILERFSAQQFPDLHSELNLSSLELGDSALYFCASSDGTGRSSPLHFGNGTRLTVT.

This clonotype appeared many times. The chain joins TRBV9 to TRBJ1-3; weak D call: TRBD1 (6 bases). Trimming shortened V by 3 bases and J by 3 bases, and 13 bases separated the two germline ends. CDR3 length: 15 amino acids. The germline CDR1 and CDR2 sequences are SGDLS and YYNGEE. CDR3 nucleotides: TGTGCCAGCAGCGCCACAGGGACGATTGGAAACACCATATATTTT. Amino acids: CASSATGTIGNTIYF. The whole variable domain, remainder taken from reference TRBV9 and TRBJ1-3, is DSGVTQTPKHLITATGQRVTLRCSPRSGDLSVYWYQQSLDQGLQFLIQYYNGEERAKGNILERFSAQQFPDLHSELNLSSLELGDSALYFCASSATGTIGNTIYFGEGSWLTVV.

DNA of the CDR3: TGCAGTGCTAGGACTAGCGGGCGAACTGAAGCTTTCTTT. Its translation is CSARTSGRTEAFF. The chain has TRBV20-1 and TRBJ1-1; D call uncertain. The CDR3 loop spans 13 amino acids. Germline values: CDR1 DFQATT, CDR2 SNEGSKA (reference sequence). With 3 bases removed from V and 5 bases from J, the gap between germline ends came to 13 bases.

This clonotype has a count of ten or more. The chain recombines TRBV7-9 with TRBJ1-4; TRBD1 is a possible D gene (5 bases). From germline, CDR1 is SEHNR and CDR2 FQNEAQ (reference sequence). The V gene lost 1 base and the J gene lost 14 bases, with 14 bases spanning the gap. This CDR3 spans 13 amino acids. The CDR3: CASSLGEGVMLFF. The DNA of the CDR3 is TGTGCCAGCAGCTTAGGGGAAGGGGTCATGCTGTTTTTT.

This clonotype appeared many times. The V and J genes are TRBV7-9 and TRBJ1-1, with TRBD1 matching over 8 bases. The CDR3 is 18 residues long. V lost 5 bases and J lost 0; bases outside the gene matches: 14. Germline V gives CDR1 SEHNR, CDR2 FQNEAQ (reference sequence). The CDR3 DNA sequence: TGTGCCAGCAGCCAACCTCCAGGGACAGGATTAATGAACACTGAAGCTTTCTTT. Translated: CASSQPPGTGLMNTEAFF.

The CDR3 loop reads CASMGQGTQETQYF. CDR3 coding DNA: TGCGCCAGCATGGGACAGGGGACCCAAGAGACCCAGTACTTC. V gene TRBV5-1 combines with J gene TRBJ2-5, with TRBD1 matching 10 bases. V lost 6 bases and J lost 1; bases outside the gene matches: 3. The CDR3 runs 14 residues. The germline V gene has CDR1 SGHRS and CDR2 YFSETQ. Variable domain in full (rest from reference TRBV5-1 and TRBJ2-5): KAGVTQTPRYLIKTRGQQVTLSCSPISGHRSVSWYQQTPGQGLQFLFEYFSETQRNKGNFPGRFSGRQFSNSRSEMNVSTLELGDSALYLCASMGQGTQETQYFGPGTRLLVL.

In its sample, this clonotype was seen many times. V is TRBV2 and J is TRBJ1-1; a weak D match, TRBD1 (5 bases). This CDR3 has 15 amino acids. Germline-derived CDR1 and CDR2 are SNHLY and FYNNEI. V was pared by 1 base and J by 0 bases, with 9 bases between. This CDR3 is CASSEGQKMNTEAFF. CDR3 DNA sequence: TGTGCCAGCAGTGAAGGACAGAAAATGAACACTGAAGCTTTCTTT.

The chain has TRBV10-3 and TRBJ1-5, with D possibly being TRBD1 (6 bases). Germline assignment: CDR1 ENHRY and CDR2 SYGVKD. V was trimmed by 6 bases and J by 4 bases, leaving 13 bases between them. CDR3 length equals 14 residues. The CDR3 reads CAIRRGRGNQPQHF. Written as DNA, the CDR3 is TGTGCCATCAGACGGGGCAGGGGTAATCAGCCCCAGCATTTT.

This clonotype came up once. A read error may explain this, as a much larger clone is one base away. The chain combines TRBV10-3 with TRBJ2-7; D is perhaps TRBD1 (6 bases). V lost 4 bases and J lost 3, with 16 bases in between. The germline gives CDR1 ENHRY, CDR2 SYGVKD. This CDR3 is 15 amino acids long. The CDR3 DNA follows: TGTGCCATCAGTGGTCCCGGACAGCCCTACTACGAGCAGTACTTC. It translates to CAISGPGQPYYEQYF.

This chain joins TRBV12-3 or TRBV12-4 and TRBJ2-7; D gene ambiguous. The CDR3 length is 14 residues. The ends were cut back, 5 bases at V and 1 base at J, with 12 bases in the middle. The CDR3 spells CASSPELQSYEQYF. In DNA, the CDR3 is TGTGCCAGCAGTCCGGAGCTTCAATCCTACGAGCAGTACTTC.